This T cell receptor (beta chain) was recovered during a study of cytomegalovirus exposure and HLA in healthy donors. A remark on this clone: Antigen specificity is unknown.

Study-wide results and limits: A later analysis linked a missense variant in DCLRE1C to the trimming of TCR beta V and J genes. Cytomegalovirus association was assigned to about 150 TCR beta chains.

From germline, CDR1 is WNHNN and CDR2 SYGVQD (reference sequence). The CDR3 is 17 amino acids. With 0 bases clipped from V and 4 bases from J, the junction kept 10 bases outside the gene matches. 60 Vbeta and 13 Jbeta primers were used in PCR. Clones were read by immunoSEQ multiplex PCR, and TCRdb kept only the in-frame ones, dropping some. The table includes about 130,000 clones, 80% detected once. The sequenced sample was PBMCs. The TCR sequence derives from a man aged 25 to 45 in good health. The chain uses TRBV10-1 and TRBJ2-3; TRBD2 matches 7 bases. CDR3 DNA: TGCGCCAGCAGTGAGTCCGAAATAGCGGGCTGCGCAGATACGCAGTATTTT. This encodes CASSESEIAGCADTQYF.